Detailed here is one TCR beta chain. Its target is unknown. The source of the sample is a study of shared clonotypes between healthy human individuals. Study-level findings and limits: Genetic and exposure-history diversity was limited by the few donors.

In the source study's methods: Without quality scores, immunoSEQ junctional reads could not be filtered like full-length reads. Sequencing used immunoSEQ multiplex PCR; TCRdb keeps in-frame clones, though not all of them. V and J calls and clone size follow that table, whereas D and trimming were derived from the DNA. The sample includes around 1.6 million clones, roughly 98% seen only once; the top ten take 0.4% to 0.55%. The CDR3 spans 12 residues. Deletions cut 7 bases from V and 2 bases from J, with 8 bases between. Germline values: CDR1 MNHNY, CDR2 SVGAGI (reference sequence). Donors were healthy HIV-negative adults without recently reported acute infections or vaccinations. Everyone who donated was a Caucasian adult who lived in Nashville, Tennessee.

Sequenced material: naive CD4+ T cells sorted from blood. Subset: CD45RA+ positively selected. This TCR was sampled from a man younger than 45 in good health. This rearrangement joins TRBV6-6 to TRBJ2-5; D is uncertain. The DNA of the CDR3 is TGTGCCAGCACGGACGCACAAGAGACCCAGTACTTC. It yields the protein CASTDAQETQYF.